The present TCR beta chain was sequenced within a study of shared clonotypes between healthy human individuals. Study-level results: Four donors had 4% to 6.5% of their naive CD4 clonotypes in common.

Produced via immunoSEQ multiplex PCR; TCRdb's table is partial and in-frame only. Counted here are 2 million to 2.5 million clones, around 90% occurring once; the ten biggest clones make up 0.37%. CD45RA-negative memory and CD45RA+ naive subsets were split from the CD4+ cells. As concerns this clone: What it binds is not known.

V lost 3 bases to trimming and J lost 5 bases; unmatched junction nucleotides: 9. Germline V CDR1 and CDR2: KGHSH, LQKENI. This CDR3 spans 15 amino acids. This clonotype was sampled from a young man in good health. Some clones in this sample may be carry-over from other donors' samples. Sequencing was performed on naive CD4+ T cells from PBMCs. Specified subset: CD45RA+ positively selected. V gene TRBV18 combines with J gene TRBJ1-1; 7 bases match TRBD1. The DNA for the CDR3 is TGTGCCAGCTCACCTTTCGGAGGGGGCGTTACTGAAGCTTTCTTT. It translates to CASSPFGGGVTEAFF.